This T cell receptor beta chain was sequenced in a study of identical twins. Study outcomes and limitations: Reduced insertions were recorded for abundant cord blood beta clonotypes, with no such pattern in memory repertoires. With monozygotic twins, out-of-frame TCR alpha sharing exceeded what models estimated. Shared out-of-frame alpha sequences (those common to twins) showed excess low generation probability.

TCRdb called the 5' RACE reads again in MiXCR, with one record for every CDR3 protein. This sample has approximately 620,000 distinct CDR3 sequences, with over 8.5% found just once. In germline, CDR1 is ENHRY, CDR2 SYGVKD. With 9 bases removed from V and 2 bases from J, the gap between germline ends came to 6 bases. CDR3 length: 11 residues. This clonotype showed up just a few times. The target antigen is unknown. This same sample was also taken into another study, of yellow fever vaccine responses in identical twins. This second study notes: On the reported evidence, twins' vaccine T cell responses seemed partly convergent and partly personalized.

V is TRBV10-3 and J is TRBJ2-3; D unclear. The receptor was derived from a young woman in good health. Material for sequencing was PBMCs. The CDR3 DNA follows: TGTGCCATTAGGGCCACAGATACGCAGTATTTT. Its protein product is CAIRATDTQYF.